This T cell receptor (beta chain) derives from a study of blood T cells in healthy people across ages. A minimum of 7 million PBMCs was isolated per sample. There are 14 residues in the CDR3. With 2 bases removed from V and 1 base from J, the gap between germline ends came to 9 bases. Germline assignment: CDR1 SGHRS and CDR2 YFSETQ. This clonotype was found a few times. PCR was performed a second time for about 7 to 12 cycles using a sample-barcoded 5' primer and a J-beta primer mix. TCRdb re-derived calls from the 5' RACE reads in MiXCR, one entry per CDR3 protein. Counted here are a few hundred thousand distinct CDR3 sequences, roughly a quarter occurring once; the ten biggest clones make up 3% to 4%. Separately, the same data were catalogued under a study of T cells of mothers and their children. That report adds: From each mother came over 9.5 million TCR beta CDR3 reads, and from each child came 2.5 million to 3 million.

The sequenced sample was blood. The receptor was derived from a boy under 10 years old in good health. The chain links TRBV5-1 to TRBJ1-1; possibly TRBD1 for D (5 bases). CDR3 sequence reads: CASSFKGQNTEAFF. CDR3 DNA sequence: TGCGCCAGCAGCTTTAAGGGGCAGAACACTGAAGCTTTCTTT.